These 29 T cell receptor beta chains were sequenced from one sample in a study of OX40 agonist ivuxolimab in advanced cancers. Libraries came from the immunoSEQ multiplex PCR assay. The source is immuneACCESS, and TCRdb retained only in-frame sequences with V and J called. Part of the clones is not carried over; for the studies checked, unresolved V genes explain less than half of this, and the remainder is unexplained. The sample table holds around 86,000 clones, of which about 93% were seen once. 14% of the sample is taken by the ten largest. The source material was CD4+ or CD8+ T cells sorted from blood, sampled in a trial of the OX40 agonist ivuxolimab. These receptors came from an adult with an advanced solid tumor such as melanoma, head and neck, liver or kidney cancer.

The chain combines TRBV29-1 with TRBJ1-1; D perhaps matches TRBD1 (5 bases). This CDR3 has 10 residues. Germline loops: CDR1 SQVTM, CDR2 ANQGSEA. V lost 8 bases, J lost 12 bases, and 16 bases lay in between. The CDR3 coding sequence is TGCAGCCCCCCCGGGGGAGTTACTTTCTTT. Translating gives CSPPGGVTFF.

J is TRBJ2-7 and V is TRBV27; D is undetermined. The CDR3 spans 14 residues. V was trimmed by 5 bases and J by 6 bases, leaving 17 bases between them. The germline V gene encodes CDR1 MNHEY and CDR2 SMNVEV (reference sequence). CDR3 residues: CASSPVSSPLEQYF. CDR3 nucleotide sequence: TGTGCCAGCAGTCCCGTCAGCAGTCCTCTCGAGCAGTACTTC.

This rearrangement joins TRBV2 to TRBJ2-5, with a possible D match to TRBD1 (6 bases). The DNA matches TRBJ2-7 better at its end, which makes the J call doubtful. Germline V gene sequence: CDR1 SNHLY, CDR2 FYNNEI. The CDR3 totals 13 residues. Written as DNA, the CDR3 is TGTGCCAGCAGTGAATCGGGGACAAGCGAGCAGTACTTC. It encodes CASSESGTSEQYF.

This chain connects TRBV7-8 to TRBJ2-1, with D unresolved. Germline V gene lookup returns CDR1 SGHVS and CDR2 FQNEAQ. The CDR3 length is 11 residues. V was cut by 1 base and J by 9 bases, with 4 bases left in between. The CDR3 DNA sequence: TGTGCCAGCAGCTTAGTGGGTGAGCAGTTCTTC. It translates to CASSLVGEQFF. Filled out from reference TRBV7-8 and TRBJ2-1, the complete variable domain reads GAGVSQSPRYKVAKRGQDVALRCDPISGHVSLFWYQQALGQGPEFLTYFQNEAQLDKSGLPSDRFFAERPEGSVSTLKIQRTQQEDSAVYLCASSLVGEQFFGPGTRLTVL.

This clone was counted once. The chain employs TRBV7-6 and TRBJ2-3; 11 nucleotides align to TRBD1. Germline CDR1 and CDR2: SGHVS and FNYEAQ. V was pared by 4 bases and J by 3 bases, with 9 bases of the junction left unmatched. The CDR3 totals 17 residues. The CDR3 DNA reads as TGTGCCAGCAGCTCACCCCGGGGGGACAGGGGGACAGATACGCAGTATTTT. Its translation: CASSSPRGDRGTDTQYF. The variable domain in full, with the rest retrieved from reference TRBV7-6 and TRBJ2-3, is GAGVSQSPRYKVTKRGQDVALRCDPISGHVSLYWYRQALGQGPEFLTYFNYEAQQDKSGLPNDRFSAERPEGSISTLTIQRTEQRDSAMYRCASSSPRGDRGTDTQYFGPGTRLTVL.

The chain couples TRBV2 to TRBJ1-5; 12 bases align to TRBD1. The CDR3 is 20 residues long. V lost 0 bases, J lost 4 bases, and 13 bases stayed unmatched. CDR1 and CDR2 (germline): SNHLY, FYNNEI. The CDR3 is CASSEALGTGGAGRNQPQHF. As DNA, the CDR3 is TGTGCCAGCAGTGAAGCGCTTGGGACAGGGGGCGCGGGAAGGAATCAGCCCCAGCATTTT.

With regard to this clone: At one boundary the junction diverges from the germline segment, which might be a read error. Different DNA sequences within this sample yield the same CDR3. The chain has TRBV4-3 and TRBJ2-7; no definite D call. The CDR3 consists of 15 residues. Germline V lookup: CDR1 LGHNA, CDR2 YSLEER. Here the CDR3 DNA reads TGCGCCAGTAGCCAAGTGAAAGGTAGTGGTTTGGAGCAGTACTTC. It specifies CASSQVKGSGLEQYF.

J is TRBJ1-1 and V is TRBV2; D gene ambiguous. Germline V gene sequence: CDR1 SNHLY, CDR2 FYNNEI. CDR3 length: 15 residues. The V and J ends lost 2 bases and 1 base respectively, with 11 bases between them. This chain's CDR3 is CASSEPGRRNTEAFF. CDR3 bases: TGTGCCAGCAGTGAACCAGGCCGTCGGAACACTGAAGCTTTCTTT.

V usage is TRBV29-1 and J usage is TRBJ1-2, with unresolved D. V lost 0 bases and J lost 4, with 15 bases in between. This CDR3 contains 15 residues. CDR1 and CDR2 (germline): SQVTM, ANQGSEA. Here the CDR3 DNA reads TGCAGCGTTGAAGATCTTACCGACATACTCTATGGCTACACCTTC. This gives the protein CSVEDLTDILYGYTF.

The CDR3 nucleotides are TGTGCCAGTTCCTCCGGGACAGGGAACTACGAGCAGTACTTC. Protein sequence: CASSSGTGNYEQYF. This rearrangement joins TRBV19 to TRBJ2-7; 9 bases match TRBD1. Trimming cost V 8 bases and J 3 bases; bases outside gene matches: 8. Germline V gene data show CDR1 as LNHDA and CDR2 as SQIVND (reference sequence). The CDR3 runs to 14 residues.

CDR3 in DNA: TGTGCCAGCAGCTTAGGGGGGGTTGAGCAGTTCTTC. Amino acids: CASSLGGVEQFF. The rearrangement uses TRBV11-3 and TRBJ2-1; tentatively, D is TRBD2 (6 bases). Germline CDR1 reads SGHNT; CDR2 reads YENEEA. The CDR3 spans 12 residues. V lost 1 base, J lost 9 bases, and 7 bases lay in between.

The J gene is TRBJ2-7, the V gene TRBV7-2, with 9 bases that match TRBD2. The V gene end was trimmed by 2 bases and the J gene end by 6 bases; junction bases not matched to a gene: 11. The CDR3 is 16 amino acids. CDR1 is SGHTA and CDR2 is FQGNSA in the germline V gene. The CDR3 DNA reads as TGTGCCAGCAGCTTATATGGGGCTAGCGGGGTCCCCGAGCAGTACTTC. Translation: CASSLYGASGVPEQYF.

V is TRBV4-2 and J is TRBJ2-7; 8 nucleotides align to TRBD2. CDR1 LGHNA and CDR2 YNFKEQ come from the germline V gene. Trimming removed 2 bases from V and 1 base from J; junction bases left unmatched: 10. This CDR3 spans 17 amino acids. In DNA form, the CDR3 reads TGTGCCAGCAGCCAACCCCAACTAGCGGACCAATCCTACGAGCAGTACTTC. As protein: CASSQPQLADQSYEQYF.

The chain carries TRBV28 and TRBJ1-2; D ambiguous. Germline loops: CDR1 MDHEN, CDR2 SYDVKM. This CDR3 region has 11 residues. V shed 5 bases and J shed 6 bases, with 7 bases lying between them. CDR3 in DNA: TGTGCCAGCAGTGGGTGGGATGGCTACACCTTC. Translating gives CASSGWDGYTF.

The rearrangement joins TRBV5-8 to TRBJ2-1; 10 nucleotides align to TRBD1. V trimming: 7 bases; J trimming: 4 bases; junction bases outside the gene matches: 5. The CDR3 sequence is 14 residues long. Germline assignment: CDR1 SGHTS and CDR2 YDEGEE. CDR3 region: CASDGDRGYNEQFF. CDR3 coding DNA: TGTGCCAGCGATGGGGACAGGGGATACAATGAGCAGTTCTTC.

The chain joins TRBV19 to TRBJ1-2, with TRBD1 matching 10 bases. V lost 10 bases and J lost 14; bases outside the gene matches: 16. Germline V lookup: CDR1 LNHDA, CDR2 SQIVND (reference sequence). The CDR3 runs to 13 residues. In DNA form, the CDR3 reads TGTGCCATTAGGGCGGGGACAGGGGACGGTTGGACCTTC. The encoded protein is CAIRAGTGDGWTF. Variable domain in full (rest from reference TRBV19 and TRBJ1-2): DGGITQSPKYLFRKEGQNVTLSCEQNLNHDAMYWYRQDPGQGLRLIYYSQIVNDFQKGDIAEGYSVSREKKESFPLTVTSAQKNPTAFYLCAIRAGTGDGWTFGSGTRLTVV.

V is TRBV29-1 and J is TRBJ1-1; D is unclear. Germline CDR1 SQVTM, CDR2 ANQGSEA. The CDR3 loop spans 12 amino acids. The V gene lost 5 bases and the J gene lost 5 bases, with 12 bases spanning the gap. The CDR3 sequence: CSVYLLATEAFF. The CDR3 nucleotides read TGCAGCGTTTACCTGTTAGCGACTGAAGCTTTCTTT.

CDR3 nucleotide sequence: TGCGCCAGCAGCCAAGATAGCGGGGGGCCCTACGAGCAGTACTTC. Translation: CASSQDSGGPYEQYF. This chain joins TRBV4-3 and TRBJ2-7; 10 nucleotides agree with TRBD2. With V trimmed by 0 bases and J by 2 bases, 1 base remained unmatched. Germline CDR1 LGHNA, CDR2 YSLEER. The CDR3 is 15 residues long.

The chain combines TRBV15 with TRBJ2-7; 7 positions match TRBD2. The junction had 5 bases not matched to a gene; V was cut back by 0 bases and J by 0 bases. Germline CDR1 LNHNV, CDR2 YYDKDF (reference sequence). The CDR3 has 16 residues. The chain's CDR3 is CATSRDSGLGSYEQYF. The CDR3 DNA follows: TGTGCCACCAGCAGAGACTCAGGACTAGGCTCCTACGAGCAGTACTTC.

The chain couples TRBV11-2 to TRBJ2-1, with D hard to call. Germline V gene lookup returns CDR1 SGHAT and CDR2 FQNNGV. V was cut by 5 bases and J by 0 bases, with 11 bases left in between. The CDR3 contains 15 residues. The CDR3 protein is CASSHDPNSYNEQFF. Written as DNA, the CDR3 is TGTGCCAGCAGCCATGACCCAAACTCCTACAATGAGCAGTTCTTC. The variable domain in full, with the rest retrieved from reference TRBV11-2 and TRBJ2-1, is EAGVAQSPRYKIIEKRQSVAFWCNPISGHATLYWYQQILGQGPKLLIQFQNNGVVDDSQLPKDRFSAERLKGVDSTLKIQPAKLEDSAVYLCASSHDPNSYNEQFFGPGTRLTVL.

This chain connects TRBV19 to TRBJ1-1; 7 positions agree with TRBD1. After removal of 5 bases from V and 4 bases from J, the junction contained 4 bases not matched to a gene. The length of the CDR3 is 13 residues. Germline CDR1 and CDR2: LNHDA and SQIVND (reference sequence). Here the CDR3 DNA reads TGTGCCAGTAGTTTCGGGACAGCCACTGAAGCTTTCTTT. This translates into CASSFGTATEAFF.

CDR3 DNA sequence: TGTGCCAGCAGCGGGGGGCTCTCCTACAATGAGCAGTTCTTC. This sequence encodes CASSGGLSYNEQFF. The V call is TRBV7-2, the J call TRBJ2-1, with D perhaps given as TRBD1 or TRBD2 (6 bases each). Germline-derived CDR1 and CDR2 are SGHTA and FQGNSA. V was pared by 5 bases and J by 0 bases, with 8 bases between. The CDR3 has 14 residues.

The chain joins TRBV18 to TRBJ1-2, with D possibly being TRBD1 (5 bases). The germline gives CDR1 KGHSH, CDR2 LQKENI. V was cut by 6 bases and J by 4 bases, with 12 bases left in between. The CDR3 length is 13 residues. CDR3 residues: CASSLPGLYGYTF. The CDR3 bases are TGTGCCAGCTCCCTACCAGGGCTCTATGGCTACACCTTC.

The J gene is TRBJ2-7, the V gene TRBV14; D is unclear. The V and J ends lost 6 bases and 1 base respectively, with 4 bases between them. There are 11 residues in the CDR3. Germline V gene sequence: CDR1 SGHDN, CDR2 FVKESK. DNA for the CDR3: TGTGCCAGCAGTCATTCCTACGAGCAGTACTTC. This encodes CASSHSYEQYF.

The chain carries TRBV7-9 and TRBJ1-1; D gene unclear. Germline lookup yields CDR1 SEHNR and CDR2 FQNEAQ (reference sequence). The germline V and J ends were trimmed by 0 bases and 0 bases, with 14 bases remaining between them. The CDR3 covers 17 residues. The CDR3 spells CASSLAKNSPMNTEAFF. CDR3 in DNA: TGTGCCAGCAGCTTAGCGAAAAACAGCCCCATGAACACTGAAGCTTTCTTT.

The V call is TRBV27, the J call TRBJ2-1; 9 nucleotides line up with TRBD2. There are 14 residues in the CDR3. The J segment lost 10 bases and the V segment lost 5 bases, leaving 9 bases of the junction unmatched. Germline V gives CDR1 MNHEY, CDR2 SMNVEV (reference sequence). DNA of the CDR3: TGTGCCAGCAGTCTTGGAGGCCTAGCGGGGGAGCAGTTCTTC. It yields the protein CASSLGGLAGEQFF.

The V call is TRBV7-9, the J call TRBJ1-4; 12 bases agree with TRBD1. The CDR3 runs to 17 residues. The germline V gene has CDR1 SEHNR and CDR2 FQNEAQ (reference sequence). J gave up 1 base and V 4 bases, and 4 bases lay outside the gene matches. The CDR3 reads CASSSRDRGRTNEKLFF. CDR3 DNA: TGTGCCAGCAGCTCCCGGGACAGGGGGCGAACTAATGAAAAACTGTTTTTT.

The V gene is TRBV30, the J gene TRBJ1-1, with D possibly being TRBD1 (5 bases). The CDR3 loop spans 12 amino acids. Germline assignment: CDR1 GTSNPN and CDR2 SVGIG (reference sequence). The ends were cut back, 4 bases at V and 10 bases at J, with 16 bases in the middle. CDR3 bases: TGTGCCTGGACCTCAGGCTGGGGGTCAGCTTTCTTT. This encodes CAWTSGWGSAFF.

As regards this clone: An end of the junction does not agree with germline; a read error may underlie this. The CDR3 DNA is TGTGCTAGCAGCTTATGGGGGCGGAGCACAGATACGCAGTATTTT. Its protein is CASSLWGRSTDTQYF. The rearrangement links TRBV7-7 to TRBJ2-3; D possibly corresponds to TRBD1 (6 bases). CDR1 and CDR2 from the germline V gene are SSHAT and FNYEAQ (reference sequence). The CDR3 is 15 residues long.